The 30 T cell receptor beta chains in this list originate from one sample, sequenced in a study of beta chain features in type 1 diabetes (dated by TCRdb to about 2018). What the research found in general, with its limitations: A moderate but significant shortening of TCRB CDR3 length was observed in type 1 diabetes patients in all four CD4+ subsets.

These receptors' targets are unknown. The library came from the immunoSEQ multiplex PCR assay. The High Capacity cDNA Reverse Transcription Kit was used to reverse transcribe all of the isolated RNA, meaning that expressed TCRB transcripts were what got sequenced. TCRdb limited this immuneACCESS table to in-frame rearrangements with V and J called. A share of clones is missing; checked studies link under half to unresolved V genes, and the rest is unexplained. The sample table records over 40,000 clones; approximately 70% of these occur just once. More than 2% of the sample is in the top ten clones. Material for sequencing was Tregs from blood. The cell subset or site label, read with the paper, signifies: regulatory CD4+ T cells. The receptors were gathered from a woman in her late teens or twenties with type 1 diabetes.

The V and J genes are TRBV9 and TRBJ1-6; no reliable D call. Per germline, CDR1 SGDLS and CDR2 YYNGEE. The CDR3 extends over 15 amino acids. The V end lost 0 bases, the J end lost 10 bases, and 14 bases lay between the germline ends. Here the CDR3 reads CASSVGTSVSSPLHF. CDR3 in DNA: TGTGCCAGCAGCGTAGGAACGAGTGTAAGCTCACCCCTCCACTTT.

This clone was seen a few times. The rearrangement links TRBV10-3 to TRBJ2-7, with TRBD2 matching 15 bases. CDR1 and CDR2 from the germline V gene are ENHRY and SYGVKD. The ends lost 4 bases at V and 5 bases at J; junction bases unmatched: 0. This CDR3 spans 14 amino acids. DNA of the CDR3: TGTGCCATCAGTGGGACTAGCGGGGGGGACGAGCAGTACTTC. Translation gives CAISGTSGGDEQYF.

This chain connects TRBV10-3 to TRBJ2-3; 9 bases align to TRBD2. This CDR3 is 14 amino acids long. V was clipped by 6 bases and J by 3 bases; unmatched bases: 4. Germline V gene sequence: CDR1 ENHRY, CDR2 SYGVKD. The CDR3 DNA is TGTGCCATCAGCCTAGCGGGAAGAACAGATACGCAGTATTTT. Protein sequence: CAISLAGRTDTQYF.

This clone was observed a handful of times. The rearrangement joins TRBV5-1 to TRBJ2-7; no firm D call. Germline V gene data show CDR1 as SGHRS and CDR2 as YFSETQ. CDR3 length: 13 residues. Trimming pared 5 bases from V and 0 bases from J, leaving 9 bases between. The CDR3 bases are TGCGCCAGCAGTCCACCCAGCTCCTACGAGCAGTACTTC. The encoded protein is CASSPPSSYEQYF. The variable domain in full, completed from reference TRBV5-1 and TRBJ2-7, reads KAGVTQTPRYLIKTRGQQVTLSCSPISGHRSVSWYQQTPGQGLQFLFEYFSETQRNKGNFPGRFSGRQFSNSRSEMNVSTLELGDSALYLCASSPPSSYEQYFGPGTRLTVT.

This rearrangement joins TRBV9 to TRBJ2-7; a weak D match, TRBD2 (5 bases). Trimming removed 2 bases from V and 4 bases from J, with 13 bases in between. This CDR3 contains 14 residues. In germline, CDR1 is SGDLS, CDR2 YYNGEE. The CDR3 DNA sequence: TGTGCCAGCAGCGTGAACGGCGCGGGTTACGAGCAGTACTTC. Residues: CASSVNGAGYEQYF.

The V gene is TRBV19, the J gene TRBJ1-3; 8 nucleotides align to TRBD1. The CDR3 loop spans 16 amino acids. Germline V gene sequence: CDR1 LNHDA, CDR2 SQIVND (reference sequence). V shed 2 bases and J 2 bases; nucleotides not matched to a gene: 5. CDR3 in amino acids: CASSITRQGTGNTIYF. DNA of the CDR3: TGTGCCAGTAGTATAACCCGACAGGGGACTGGAAACACCATATATTTT.

The chain links TRBV27 to TRBJ1-5, with a tentative D call TRBD1 (5 bases). This CDR3 region has 18 residues. Germline V gene sequence: CDR1 MNHEY, CDR2 SMNVEV (reference sequence). With 8 bases removed from V and 1 base from J, the gap between germline ends came to 24 bases. The CDR3 DNA reads as TGTGCCAGCCAGAGGGTTCGGGGGGGTGGATCCAGCAATCAGCCCCAGCATTTT. It is translated as CASQRVRGGGSSNQPQHF.

Of note for this clone: This specimen includes other DNA sequences encoding the same CDR3. The chain couples TRBV15 to TRBJ2-7, with D perhaps TRBD2 (5 bases). Trimming removed 1 base from V and 10 bases from J, with 11 bases in between. The CDR3 is made up of 12 amino acids. Per germline, CDR1 LNHNV and CDR2 YYDKDF (reference sequence). CDR3 bases: TGTGCCACCAGCAGAGTAGGAGGCGAACAGTACTTC. This codes for CATSRVGGEQYF.

The chain couples TRBV5-4 to TRBJ1-2, with 7 bases aligning to TRBD1. Trimming at V came to 0 bases and at J to 2 bases, leaving 4 bases not matched to a gene. The germline CDR1 and CDR2 sequences are SGHNT and YYREEE (reference sequence). CDR3 length equals 15 residues. CDR3 sequence reads: CASSLGQGVNYGYTF. CDR3 DNA: TGTGCCAGCAGCTTGGGGCAGGGGGTCAACTATGGCTACACCTTC.

The rearrangement uses TRBV5-1 and TRBJ2-7; D is unclear. CDR3 size: 13 residues. V lost 5 bases to trimming and J lost 6 bases, with 15 bases between them. CDR1 is SGHRS and CDR2 is YFSETQ in the germline V gene. The CDR3 nucleotides are TGCGCCAGCAGGGCGGTTGTTACTGGCGAGCAGTACTTC. Amino acids: CASRAVVTGEQYF.

This clone turned up a few times. The chain couples TRBV10-3 to TRBJ1-5; D not resolved. Trimming removed 3 bases at V and 6 bases at J, with 12 bases between. The CDR3 loop spans 14 amino acids. Per germline, CDR1 ENHRY and CDR2 SYGVKD. The CDR3 loop reads CAISEEVPPQPQHF. The CDR3 DNA follows: TGTGCCATCAGTGAAGAGGTTCCCCCTCAGCCCCAGCATTTT.

This sequence joins TRBV5-5 and TRBJ1-5; maybe TRBD1 (6 bases). This CDR3 is 17 amino acids long. Trimming took off 1 base at V and 0 bases at J, with 14 bases between the two ends. CDR1 is SGHKS, CDR2 YYEKEE, per germline (reference sequence). The DNA for the CDR3 is TGTGCCAGCAGCTTGTTAGGGGACATCTATAGCAATCAGCCCCAGCATTTT. Amino acid sequence: CASSLLGDIYSNQPQHF.

This clone was counted once. The J gene is TRBJ1-6, the V gene TRBV4-2; 8 positions match TRBD1. Germline values: CDR1 LGHNA, CDR2 YNFKEQ. The length of the CDR3 is 15 residues. Losses at the gene ends were 8 bases for V and 10 bases for J; bases not matched to a gene: 13. The CDR3 nucleotides read TGTGCCAGCTCGGCGGTAGACAGGGGTAACTCACCCCTCCACTTT. Translation: CASSAVDRGNSPLHF.

The chain recombines TRBV7-9 with TRBJ2-5; D gene uncertain. Germline CDR1 SEHNR, CDR2 FQNEAQ (reference sequence). This CDR3 contains 13 residues. The V end lost 7 bases, the J end lost 5 bases, and 14 bases lay between the germline ends. Written as DNA, the CDR3 is TGTGCCAGCAACATCGTCCCGCAGGAGACCCAGTACTTC. Amino acid sequence: CASNIVPQETQYF.

The V and J genes are TRBV4-3 and TRBJ2-1; 11 nucleotides align to TRBD2. This CDR3 contains 13 residues. The ends lost 5 bases at V and 10 bases at J; junction bases unmatched: 4. Per the germline V gene, CDR1 is LGHNA and CDR2 is YSLEER. The CDR3 loop is CASSGSGREEQFF. CDR3 in DNA: TGCGCCAGCAGCGGTAGCGGGAGGGAGGAGCAGTTCTTC.

This chain joins TRBV10-3 and TRBJ2-5, with a tentative D call TRBD2 (6 bases). V lost 10 bases and J lost 5, with 11 bases in between. The CDR3 is made up of 11 amino acids. Per the germline V gene, CDR1 is ENHRY and CDR2 is SYGVKD. The CDR3 DNA reads as TGTGCCACAGCGGGTAGGGAGACCCAGTACTTC. This translates into CATAGRETQYF.

The chain has TRBV28 and TRBJ2-5; TRBD1 is a possible D gene (7 bases). V was cut by 3 bases and J by 11 bases, with 28 bases left in between. Germline V gene lookup returns CDR1 MDHEN and CDR2 SYDVKM. The CDR3 has 17 residues. CDR3 nucleotides: TGTGCCAGCAGTTTCCTGTTGACAGGGTCTAAGTCGGGGGAGCAGTACTTC. This sequence encodes CASSFLLTGSKSGEQYF.

CDR3 nucleotides: TGTGCCAGCTCACCTTTCGAGCGGTACAATGAGCAGTTCTTC. Translation: CASSPFERYNEQFF. The rearrangement joins TRBV18 to TRBJ2-1; tentative D call: TRBD2 (5 bases). The germline CDR1 and CDR2 sequences are KGHSH and LQKENI. Trimming took off 3 bases at V and 4 bases at J, with 10 bases between the two ends. CDR3 length equals 14 residues.

On this clone: The same CDR3 is also encoded by other DNA sequences in this sample. V gene TRBV5-4 combines with J gene TRBJ2-3; 7 bases fit TRBD2. Germline loops: CDR1 SGHNT, CDR2 YYREEE (reference sequence). CDR3 length: 14 residues. The J segment lost 0 bases and the V segment lost 3 bases, leaving 1 base of the junction unmatched. Here the CDR3 reads CASSSSGSTDTQYF. The CDR3 DNA reads as TGTGCCAGCAGCTCTAGCGGAAGCACAGATACGCAGTATTTT. The full variable domain, its missing parts supplied by reference TRBV5-4 and TRBJ2-3, is ETGVTQSPTHLIKTRGQQVTLRCSSQSGHNTVSWYQQALGQGPQFIFQYYREEENGRGNFPPRFSGLQFPNYSSELNVNALELDDSALYLCASSSSGSTDTQYFGPGTRLTVL.

The V and J genes are TRBV7-2 and TRBJ2-2, with TRBD1 matching over 8 bases. This CDR3 comprises 14 residues. The germline V gene has CDR1 SGHTA and CDR2 FQGNSA. Trimming removed 3 bases from V and 8 bases from J; junction bases left unmatched: 5. The CDR3 sequence: CASSFQGATGELFF. As DNA, the CDR3 is TGTGCCAGCAGCTTTCAGGGGGCGACTGGGGAGCTGTTTTTT.

The V gene is TRBV5-1, the J gene TRBJ2-5; possibly TRBD2 for D (7 bases). V was clipped by 2 bases and J by 4 bases, with 12 bases between them. The CDR3 runs to 14 residues. Germline V CDR1 and CDR2: SGHRS, YFSETQ. CDR3 nucleotides: TGCGCCAGCAGCTTAATAGGGGGGGGAGAGACCCAGTACTTC. This gives the protein CASSLIGGGETQYF.

This sequence joins TRBV4-2 and TRBJ2-7; tentatively, D is TRBD1 (6 bases). V was pared by 2 bases and J by 3 bases, with 11 bases between. CDR1 LGHNA and CDR2 YNFKEQ come from the germline V gene. This CDR3 region has 14 residues. CDR3: CASSQSPQGYEQYF. The CDR3, as DNA: TGTGCCAGCAGCCAAAGCCCACAGGGCTACGAGCAGTACTTC.

The chain couples TRBV4-1 to TRBJ2-1; D gene ambiguous. V was clipped by 4 bases and J by 8 bases, with 15 bases between them. Germline V gene sequence: CDR1 MGHRA, CDR2 YSYEKL. The CDR3 is made up of 14 amino acids. DNA of the CDR3: TGCGCCAGCAGCCTCCCCCCGCGCATGGATGAGCAGTTCTTC. Translated, it gives CASSLPPRMDEQFF.

The chain uses TRBV27 and TRBJ1-2; D not certain. The CDR3 totals 13 residues. Germline V lookup: CDR1 MNHEY, CDR2 SMNVEV (reference sequence). Trimming stripped 3 bases from V and 5 bases from J, with 10 bases between. CDR3 sequence: CASSLPGGYGYTF. As DNA, the CDR3 is TGTGCCAGCAGTTTGCCGGGAGGTTATGGCTACACCTTC.

The genes are TRBV25-1 and TRBJ2-5; 8 nucleotides align to TRBD1. Germline values: CDR1 MGHDK, CDR2 SYGVNS. CDR3 length: 18 residues. J was trimmed by 2 bases and V by 4 bases; bases with no gene match: 15. The CDR3 loop reads CASSAGQGGGWGQETQYF. The CDR3 DNA reads as TGTGCCAGCAGTGCAGGACAGGGTGGGGGTTGGGGGCAAGAGACCCAGTACTTC.

The rearrangement links TRBV6-1 to TRBJ2-2; perhaps TRBD1 as D (5 bases). The V gene's germline CDR1 is MNHNS and CDR2 SASEGT. V shed 10 bases and J shed 4 bases, with 19 bases lying between them. This CDR3 region has 15 residues. CDR3 coding DNA: TGTGCCACCCGAGGACAAAACCTAGGCACCGGGGAGCTGTTTTTT. Amino acids: CATRGQNLGTGELFF.

There are a few counts of this clone. This sequence joins TRBV7-3 and TRBJ2-1; D is ambiguous. Trimming took off 6 bases at V and 0 bases at J, with 15 bases between the two ends. There are 16 residues in the CDR3. CDR1 is SGHTA and CDR2 is FQGTGA in the germline V gene. This CDR3 reads CASSSLSKSSYNEQFF. The CDR3 DNA is TGTGCCAGCAGTTCGTTAAGCAAAAGCTCCTACAATGAGCAGTTCTTC. The variable domain in full, completed from reference TRBV7-3 and TRBJ2-1, reads GAGVSQTPSNKVTEKGKYVELRCDPISGHTALYWYRQSLGQGPEFLIYFQGTGAADDSGLPNDRFFAVRPEGSVSTLKIQRTERGDSAVYLCASSSLSKSSYNEQFFGPGTRLTVL.

This rearrangement joins TRBV10-3 to TRBJ2-7; no clear D gene. This CDR3 is 15 amino acids long. The V and J ends lost 0 bases and 6 bases respectively, with 15 bases between them. CDR1 and CDR2 from the germline V gene are ENHRY and SYGVKD. In DNA form, the CDR3 reads TGTGCCATCAGTGAGTCGGTCGAGGCACCCGGCGAGCAGTACTTC. This sequence encodes CAISESVEAPGEQYF.

This chain connects TRBV19 to TRBJ2-3; the D gene is possibly TRBD1 (6 bases). From germline, CDR1 is LNHDA and CDR2 SQIVND (reference sequence). Trimming left V 6 bases short and J 3 bases short, with 10 bases between. CDR3 length: 13 amino acids. CDR3 nucleotides: TGTGCCAGTAGAGGCAGGGGAACAGATACGCAGTATTTT. Translation: CASRGRGTDTQYF.

This chain joins TRBV20-1 and TRBJ2-3; a weak D match, TRBD1 (6 bases). Deletions cut 5 bases from V and 6 bases from J, with 9 bases between. Per germline, CDR1 DFQATT and CDR2 SNEGSKA (reference sequence). CDR3 length: 11 residues. The CDR3 DNA reads TGCAGTGCTCACAGGGAGGATACGCAGTATTTT. Residues: CSAHREDTQYF.